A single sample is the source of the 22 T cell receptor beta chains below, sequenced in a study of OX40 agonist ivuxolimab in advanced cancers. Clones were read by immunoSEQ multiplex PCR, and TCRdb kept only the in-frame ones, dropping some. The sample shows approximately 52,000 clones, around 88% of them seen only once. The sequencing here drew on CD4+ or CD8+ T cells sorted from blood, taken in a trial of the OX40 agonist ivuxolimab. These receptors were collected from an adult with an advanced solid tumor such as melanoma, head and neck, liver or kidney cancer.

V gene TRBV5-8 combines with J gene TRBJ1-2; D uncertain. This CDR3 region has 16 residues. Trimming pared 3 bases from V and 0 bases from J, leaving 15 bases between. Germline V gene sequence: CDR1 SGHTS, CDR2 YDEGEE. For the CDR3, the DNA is TGTGCCAGCAGCTCGATCGGAAGGACGGCTAACTATGGCTACACCTTC. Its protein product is CASSSIGRTANYGYTF. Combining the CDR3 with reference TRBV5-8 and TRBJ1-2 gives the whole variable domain EAGVTQSPTHLIKTRGQQATLRCSPISGHTSVYWYQQALGLGLQFLLWYDEGEERNRGNFPPRFSGRQFPNYSSELNVNALELEDSALYLCASSSIGRTANYGYTFGSGTRLTVV.

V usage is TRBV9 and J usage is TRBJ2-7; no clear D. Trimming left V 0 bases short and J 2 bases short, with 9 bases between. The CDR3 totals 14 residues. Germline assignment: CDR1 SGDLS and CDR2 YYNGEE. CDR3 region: CASSVGGATYEQYF. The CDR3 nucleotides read TGTGCCAGCAGCGTAGGTGGAGCGACCTACGAGCAGTACTTC.

The CDR3 region is CASSLGHLGELFF. The DNA of the CDR3 is TGTGCCAGCAGCTTAGGCCATCTGGGGGAGCTGTTTTTT. J is TRBJ2-2 and V is TRBV7-9; no clear D. The CDR3 contains 13 residues. Germline V gives CDR1 SEHNR, CDR2 FQNEAQ (reference sequence). Trimming removed 1 base from V and 8 bases from J, with 8 bases in between.

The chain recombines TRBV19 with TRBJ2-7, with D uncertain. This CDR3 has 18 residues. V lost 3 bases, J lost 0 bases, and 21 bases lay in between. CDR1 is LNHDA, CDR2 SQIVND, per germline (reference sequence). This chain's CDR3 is CASSINGWSAEASYEQYF. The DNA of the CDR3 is TGTGCCAGTAGTATTAACGGTTGGTCGGCAGAAGCCTCCTACGAGCAGTACTTC.

Written as DNA, the CDR3 is TGTGCCAGCAGTTTGATCGGAGGGAGCCTTAATGAAAAACTGTTTTTT. Its translation is CASSLIGGSLNEKLFF. The chain has TRBV28 and TRBJ1-4; no firm D call. CDR3 size: 16 residues. V was shortened by 3 bases and J by 4 bases, with 15 bases between the two germline ends. Germline V gene data show CDR1 as MDHEN and CDR2 as SYDVKM.

The CDR3 region is CASSPSTIATNEKLFF. For the CDR3, the DNA is TGTGCCAGCAGCCCTAGTACCATTGCAACTAATGAAAAACTGTTTTTT. This chain uses TRBV9 with TRBJ1-4; no clear D. Trimming removed 4 bases at V and 0 bases at J, with 13 bases between. The germline CDR1 and CDR2 sequences are SGDLS and YYNGEE. The CDR3 runs to 16 residues.

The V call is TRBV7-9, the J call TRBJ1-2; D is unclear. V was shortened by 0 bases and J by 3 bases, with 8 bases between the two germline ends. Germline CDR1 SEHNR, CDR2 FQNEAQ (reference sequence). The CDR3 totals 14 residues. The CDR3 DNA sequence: TGTGCCAGCAGCTTAGCATCAGACGACTATGGCTACACCTTC. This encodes CASSLASDDYGYTF.

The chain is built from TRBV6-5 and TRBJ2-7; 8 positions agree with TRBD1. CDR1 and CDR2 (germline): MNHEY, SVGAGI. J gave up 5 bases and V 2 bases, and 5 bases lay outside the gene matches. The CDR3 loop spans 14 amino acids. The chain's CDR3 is CASSYIGQGDEQYF. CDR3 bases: TGTGCCAGCAGTTACATAGGACAGGGCGACGAGCAGTACTTC.

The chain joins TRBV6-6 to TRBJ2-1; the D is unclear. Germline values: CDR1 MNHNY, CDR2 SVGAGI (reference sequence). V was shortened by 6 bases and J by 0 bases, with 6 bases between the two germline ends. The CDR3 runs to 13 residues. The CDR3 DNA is TGTGCCAGCAGCCCTACCTCCTACAATGAGCAGTTCTTC. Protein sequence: CASSPTSYNEQFF.

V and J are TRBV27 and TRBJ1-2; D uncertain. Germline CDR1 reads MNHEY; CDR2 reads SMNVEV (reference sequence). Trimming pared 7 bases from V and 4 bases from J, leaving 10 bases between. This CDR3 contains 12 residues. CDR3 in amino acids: CASTSEGYGYTF. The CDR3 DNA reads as TGTGCCAGCACCTCAGAGGGCTATGGCTACACCTTC.

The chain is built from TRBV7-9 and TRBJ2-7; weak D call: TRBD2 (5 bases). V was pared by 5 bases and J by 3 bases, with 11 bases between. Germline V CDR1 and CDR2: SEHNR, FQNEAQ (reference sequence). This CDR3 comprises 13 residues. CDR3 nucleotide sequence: TGTGCCAGCAGCCTGGGAGAGATCTACGAGCAGTACTTC. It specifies CASSLGEIYEQYF.

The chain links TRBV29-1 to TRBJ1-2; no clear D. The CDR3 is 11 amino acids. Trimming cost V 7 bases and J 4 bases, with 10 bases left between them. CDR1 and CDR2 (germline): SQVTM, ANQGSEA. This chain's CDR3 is CSDGPPYGYTF. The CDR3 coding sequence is TGCAGCGACGGGCCTCCCTATGGCTACACCTTC.

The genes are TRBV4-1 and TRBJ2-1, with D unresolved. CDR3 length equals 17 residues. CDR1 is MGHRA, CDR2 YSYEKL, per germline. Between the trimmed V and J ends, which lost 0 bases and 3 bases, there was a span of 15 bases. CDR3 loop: CASSQDGRSGRYNEQFF. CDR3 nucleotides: TGCGCCAGCAGCCAAGATGGACGGAGTGGGCGCTACAATGAGCAGTTCTTC.

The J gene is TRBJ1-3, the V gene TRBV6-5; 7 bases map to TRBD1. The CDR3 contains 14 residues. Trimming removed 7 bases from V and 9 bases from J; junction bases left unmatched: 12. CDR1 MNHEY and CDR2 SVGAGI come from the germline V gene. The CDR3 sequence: CASMVGGEDGTIYF. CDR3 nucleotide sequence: TGTGCCAGCATGGTAGGGGGCGAGGATGGCACCATATATTTT.

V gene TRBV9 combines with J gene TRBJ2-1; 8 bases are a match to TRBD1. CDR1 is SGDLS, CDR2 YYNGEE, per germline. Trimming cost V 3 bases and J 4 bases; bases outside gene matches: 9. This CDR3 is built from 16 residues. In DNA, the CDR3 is TGTGCCAGCAGCGACTTAGACAGGGGCCAGTACAATGAGCAGTTCTTC. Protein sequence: CASSDLDRGQYNEQFF.

The DNA for the CDR3 is TGTGCCAGCAGCCCGACTAGTGGGGGGGCTGACGAGCAGTACTTC. This codes for CASSPTSGGADEQYF. This chain connects TRBV7-9 to TRBJ2-7; D might be TRBD2 (7 bases). This CDR3 has 15 amino acids. The V gene lost 5 bases and the J gene lost 5 bases, with 19 bases spanning the gap. The V gene's germline CDR1 is SEHNR and CDR2 FQNEAQ (reference sequence).

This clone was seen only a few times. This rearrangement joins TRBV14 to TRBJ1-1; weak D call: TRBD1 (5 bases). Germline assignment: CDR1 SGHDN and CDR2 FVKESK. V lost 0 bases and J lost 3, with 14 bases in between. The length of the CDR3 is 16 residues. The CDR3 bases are TGTGCCAGCAGCCAAGATGTGGTATGGGACGACACTGAAGCTTTCTTT. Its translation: CASSQDVVWDDTEAFF.

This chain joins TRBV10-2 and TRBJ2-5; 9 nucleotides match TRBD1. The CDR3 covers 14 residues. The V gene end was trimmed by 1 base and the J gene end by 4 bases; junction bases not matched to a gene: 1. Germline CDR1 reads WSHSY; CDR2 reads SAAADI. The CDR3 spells CASSEYRGLETQYF. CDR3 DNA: TGCGCCAGCAGTGAGTACAGGGGGCTAGAGACCCAGTACTTC.

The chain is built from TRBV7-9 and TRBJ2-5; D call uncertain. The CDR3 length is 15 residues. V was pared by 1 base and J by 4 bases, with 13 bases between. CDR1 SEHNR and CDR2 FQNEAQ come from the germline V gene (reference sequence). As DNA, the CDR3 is TGTGCCAGCAGCTTAGGGCCCGGGCGGATAGAGACCCAGTACTTC. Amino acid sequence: CASSLGPGRIETQYF.

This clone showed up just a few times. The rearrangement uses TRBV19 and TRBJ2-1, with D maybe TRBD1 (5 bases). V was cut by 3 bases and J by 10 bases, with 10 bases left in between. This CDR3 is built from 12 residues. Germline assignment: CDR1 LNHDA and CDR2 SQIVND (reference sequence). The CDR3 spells CASSIRAGEQFF. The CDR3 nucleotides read TGTGCCAGTAGTATTAGGGCAGGGGAGCAGTTCTTC.

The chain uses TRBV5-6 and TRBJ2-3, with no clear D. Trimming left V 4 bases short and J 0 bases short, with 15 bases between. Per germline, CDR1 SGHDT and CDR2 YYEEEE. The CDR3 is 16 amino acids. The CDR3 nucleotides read TGTGCCAGCAGCCCAACAGCTATAGCTAGCACAGATACGCAGTATTTT. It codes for CASSPTAIASTDTQYF.

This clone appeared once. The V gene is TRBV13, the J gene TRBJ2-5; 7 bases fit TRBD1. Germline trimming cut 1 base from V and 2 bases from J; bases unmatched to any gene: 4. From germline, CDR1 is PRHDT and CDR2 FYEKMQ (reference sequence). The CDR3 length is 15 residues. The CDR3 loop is CASSLAGTEQETQYF. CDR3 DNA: TGTGCCAGCAGCTTAGCTGGGACAGAGCAAGAGACCCAGTACTTC. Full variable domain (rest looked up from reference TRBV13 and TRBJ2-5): AAGVIQSPRHLIKEKRETATLKCYPIPRHDTVYWYQQGPGQDPQFLISFYEKMQSDKGSIPDRFSAQQFSDYHSELNMSSLELGDSALYFCASSLAGTEQETQYFGPGTRLLVL.